These 26 T cell receptor beta chains share one sample of origin, sequenced in a study of T cell responses to AZD1222 COVID-19 vaccine. Clones were sequenced by immunoSEQ multiplex PCR, and TCRdb holds only the in-frame ones, with some missing. The top ten hold 15% to 20% of the sample, which has tens of thousands of clones, roughly 87% seen once. The source material was peripheral blood, sampled on day 0 of AZD1222 vaccination. The receptors shown here come from an adult in good health.

This rearrangement joins TRBV20-1 to TRBJ2-1, with a possible D match to TRBD1 (5 bases). V was shortened by 3 bases and J by 4 bases, with 13 bases between the two germline ends. This CDR3 spans 14 amino acids. The germline gives CDR1 DFQATT, CDR2 SNEGSKA (reference sequence). The CDR3 loop reads CSASLGPSYNEQFF. As DNA, the CDR3 is TGCAGTGCTAGTTTGGGGCCCAGTTACAATGAGCAGTTCTTC.

V and J are TRBV6-2 or TRBV6-3 and TRBJ2-1; 8 bases agree with TRBD2. J was trimmed by 9 bases and V by 2 bases; bases with no gene match: 3. The germline V gene encodes CDR1 MNHEY and CDR2 SVGEGT. The CDR3 is made up of 13 amino acids. The CDR3 loop is CASSYPGGAEQFF. CDR3 in DNA: TGTGCCAGCAGTTACCCGGGAGGGGCTGAGCAGTTCTTC.

Ten or more counts support this clone. This chain uses TRBV7-6 with TRBJ2-7, with no clear D. The V end lost 5 bases, the J end lost 1 base, and 9 bases lay between the germline ends. The CDR3 totals 13 residues. CDR1 is SGHVS and CDR2 is FNYEAQ in the germline V gene. The CDR3 DNA reads TGTGCCAGCAGCGAAAGTCCTTCCTACGAGCAGTACTTC. Translation gives CASSESPSYEQYF. Full variable domain (remainder filled in from reference TRBV7-6 and TRBJ2-7): GAGVSQSPRYKVTKRGQDVALRCDPISGHVSLYWYRQALGQGPEFLTYFNYEAQQDKSGLPNDRFSAERPEGSISTLTIQRTEQRDSAMYRCASSESPSYEQYFGPGTRLTVT.

The sample holds a few counts of this clone. The rearrangement links TRBV5-1 to TRBJ2-1; D not certain. The CDR3 has 16 amino acids. CDR1 is SGHRS, CDR2 YFSETQ, per germline. Deletions cut 0 bases from V and 2 bases from J, with 12 bases between. DNA for the CDR3: TGCGCCAGCAGCTTGGACCAACACGCCGCCTACAATGAGCAGTTCTTC. This translates into CASSLDQHAAYNEQFF.

V and J are TRBV7-6 and TRBJ2-3; D could derive from TRBD1 or TRBD2 (6 bases each). V shed 2 bases and J shed 5 bases, with 11 bases lying between them. Germline CDR1 is SGHVS and CDR2 is FNYEAQ. The CDR3 length is 14 residues. Here the CDR3 reads CASSLSGGGDTQYF. The CDR3 DNA sequence: TGTGCCAGCAGCTTAAGCGGAGGGGGAGATACGCAGTATTTT.

This clone was seen just once. V and J are TRBV9 and TRBJ2-3; perhaps D is TRBD1 or TRBD2 (6 bases each). The length of the CDR3 is 17 residues. Germline V gene lookup returns CDR1 SGDLS and CDR2 YYNGEE. V dropped 0 bases and J dropped 5 bases, with 19 bases sitting between them. Written as DNA, the CDR3 is TGTGCCAGCAGCGTAGACTTGGGACCGGGGGCGGGAGATACGCAGTATTTT. The encoded protein is CASSVDLGPGAGDTQYF.

The genes are TRBV3-1 (or the pseudogene TRBV3-2) and TRBJ2-5, with TRBD2 identical over 15 bases. The J segment lost 0 bases and the V segment lost 4 bases, leaving 6 bases of the junction unmatched. CDR1 and CDR2 from the germline V gene are LGHDT and YNNKEL (reference sequence). The CDR3 extends over 18 amino acids. The CDR3 loop reads CASSLGTSGGRYQETQYF. CDR3 sequence (DNA): TGTGCCAGCAGCCTCGGGACTAGCGGGGGGCGGTACCAAGAGACCCAGTACTTC.

This sequence joins TRBV27 and TRBJ2-1, with 11 bases fitting TRBD2. V shed 0 bases and J 4 bases; nucleotides not matched to a gene: 2. CDR3 size: 16 residues. Germline V gene sequence: CDR1 MNHEY, CDR2 SMNVEV (reference sequence). CDR3 sequence: CASSLSTSGTYNEQFF. CDR3 bases: TGTGCCAGCAGTTTATCGACTAGCGGGACTTACAATGAGCAGTTCTTC.

The chain recombines TRBV3-1 (or the pseudogene TRBV3-2) with TRBJ2-3; 10 nucleotides match TRBD1. The CDR3 contains 20 residues. Germline-derived CDR1 and CDR2 are LGHDT and YNNKEL (reference sequence). Unmatched junction bases numbered 15, after V lost 0 bases and J lost 3 bases. As DNA, the CDR3 is TGTGCCAGCAGCCAAGAGCGGACCGAAACGACAGGGGGCCTTACAGATACGCAGTATTTT. Translation: CASSQERTETTGGLTDTQYF.

The V call is TRBV5-1, the J call TRBJ1-6; 8 bases are shared with TRBD1. The germline gives CDR1 SGHRS, CDR2 YFSETQ. V trimming: 0 bases; J trimming: 7 bases; junction bases outside the gene matches: 3. The CDR3 has 15 residues. CDR3 residues: CASSLVDRENSPLHF. The CDR3, as DNA: TGCGCCAGCAGCTTGGTGGACAGGGAGAATTCACCCCTCCACTTT.

This clone was seen once. The chain recombines TRBV19 with TRBJ1-3; D is perhaps TRBD1 (6 bases). The CDR3 totals 16 residues. Looked up from germline, CDR1 is LNHDA and CDR2 is SQIVND (reference sequence). Trimming removed 7 bases at V and 0 bases at J, with 16 bases between. In DNA, the CDR3 is TGTGCCAGTAAGGGACTAGGACAGACCTCTGGAAACACCATATATTTT. It encodes CASKGLGQTSGNTIYF.

The chain combines TRBV5-5 with TRBJ1-5; 7 nucleotides line up with TRBD1. Trimming removed 5 bases from V and 4 bases from J; junction bases left unmatched: 6. Germline CDR1 reads SGHKS; CDR2 reads YYEKEE (reference sequence). The CDR3 covers 14 residues. The CDR3, as DNA: TGTGCCAGCAGTTTTGGACAGGTAAATCAGCCCCAGCATTTT. Protein product: CASSFGQVNQPQHF.

This clone was recorded only once. This rearrangement joins TRBV13 to TRBJ1-2; the D is unclear. Trimming shortened V by 6 bases and J by 0 bases, and 11 bases separated the two germline ends. The CDR3 covers 14 residues. Germline CDR1 reads PRHDT; CDR2 reads FYEKMQ (reference sequence). CDR3 bases: TGTGCCAGCAGGCCGGCAGAAGCTAACTATGGCTACACCTTC. Protein: CASRPAEANYGYTF.

This chain links TRBV7-9 with TRBJ2-3; TRBD2 agrees at 7 bases. CDR1 and CDR2 from the germline V gene are SEHNR and FQNEAQ (reference sequence). Unmatched junction bases numbered 6, after V lost 1 base and J lost 5 bases. CDR3 length: 15 amino acids. CDR3 in amino acids: CASSLVLGRGDTQYF. The CDR3 DNA reads TGTGCCAGCAGCTTAGTACTAGGGAGGGGAGATACGCAGTATTTT.

The rearrangement uses TRBV2 and TRBJ2-7; D may be TRBD1 (6 bases). V was cut by 6 bases and J by 0 bases, with 12 bases left in between. Germline CDR1 reads SNHLY; CDR2 reads FYNNEI. This CDR3 contains 14 residues. Here the CDR3 reads CASRLDSPSYEQYF. Written as DNA, the CDR3 is TGTGCCAGCAGGTTGGACAGTCCCTCCTACGAGCAGTACTTC.

The chain employs TRBV2 and TRBJ1-5; D uncertain. The ends were cut back, 0 bases at V and 6 bases at J, with 3 bases in the middle. Germline V gene sequence: CDR1 SNHLY, CDR2 FYNNEI. CDR3 length: 12 residues. The CDR3 DNA sequence: TGTGCCAGCAGTGAAGCAATTCAGCCCCAGCATTTT. Translating it yields CASSEAIQPQHF.

The rearrangement links TRBV30 to TRBJ1-1; the D is unclear. Trimming pared 7 bases from V and 5 bases from J, leaving 14 bases between. Germline V CDR1 and CDR2: GTSNPN, SVGIG (reference sequence). This CDR3 contains 12 residues. CDR3 DNA: TGTGCCTTTACGACGGGGAGGACTGAAGCTTTCTTT. Translating gives CAFTTGRTEAFF. Full variable domain (missing parts from reference TRBV30 and TRBJ1-1): SQTIHQWPATLVQPVGSPLSLECTVEGTSNPNLYWYRQAAGRGLQLLFYSVGIGQISSEVPQNLSASRPQDRQFILSSKKLLLSDSGFYLCAFTTGRTEAFFGQGTRLTVV.

V and J are TRBV5-1 and TRBJ2-7; the match to TRBD1 covers 7 bases. Trimming took 4 bases from V and 4 from J; bases not matched to a gene: 23. This CDR3 contains 19 residues. CDR1 is SGHRS and CDR2 is YFSETQ in the germline V gene. The CDR3 nucleotides read TGCGCCAGCAGCGCAAAGGGCTTTCGGGACAGCCGAGTTCAATACGAGCAGTACTTC. Translated, it gives CASSAKGFRDSRVQYEQYF.

The rearrangement uses TRBV7-2 and TRBJ2-3, with 10 bases matching TRBD2. The CDR3 has 15 amino acids. CDR1 and CDR2 from the germline V gene are SGHTA and FQGNSA. The V and J ends lost 8 bases and 8 bases, in that order; junction bases with no gene match: 13. The CDR3 reads CASGISSGSSVTQYF. CDR3 nucleotide sequence: TGTGCCAGCGGAATCTCTAGCGGGAGTTCGGTTACGCAGTATTTT.

The chain has TRBV30 and TRBJ1-2; D gene uncertain. Germline V CDR1 and CDR2: GTSNPN, SVGIG (reference sequence). V lost 1 base, J lost 3 bases, and 18 bases lay in between. This CDR3 has 16 amino acids. CDR3 coding DNA: TGTGCCTGGAGTGCCGGCTTTAGCACGTATGACTATGGCTACACCTTC. This sequence encodes CAWSAGFSTYDYGYTF.

The V gene is TRBV9, the J gene TRBJ2-3; D is possibly TRBD2 (5 bases). Germline V gene data show CDR1 as SGDLS and CDR2 as YYNGEE. Deletions cut 0 bases from V and 4 bases from J, with 15 bases between. The CDR3 covers 16 residues. The CDR3 protein is CASSVAPGSSADTQYF. The DNA of the CDR3 is TGTGCCAGCAGCGTAGCTCCGGGGAGTTCCGCAGATACGCAGTATTTT.

CDR3 loop: CAISELSFMNTEAFF. The CDR3 bases are TGTGCCATCAGTGAACTTAGTTTTATGAACACTGAAGCTTTCTTT. This rearrangement joins TRBV10-3 to TRBJ1-1; D remains unclear. This CDR3 has 15 amino acids. The germline V and J ends were trimmed by 3 bases and 0 bases, with 11 bases remaining between them. Germline V gives CDR1 ENHRY, CDR2 SYGVKD.

The chain employs TRBV29-1 and TRBJ1-2, with unresolved D. Trimming cost V 0 bases and J 4 bases, with 6 bases left between them. Germline CDR1 is SQVTM and CDR2 is ANQGSEA. The CDR3 spans 12 residues. The CDR3 nucleotides are TGCAGCGTTGAAGATTCAGTCTATGGCTACACCTTC. Translated: CSVEDSVYGYTF. Full variable domain (outside the CDR3, taken from reference TRBV29-1 and TRBJ1-2): SAVISQKPSRDICQRGTSLTIQCQVDSQVTMMFWYRQQPGQSLTLIATANQGSEATYESGFVIDKFPISRPNLTFSTLTVSNMSPEDSSIYLCSVEDSVYGYTFGSGTRLTVV.

The V and J genes are TRBV18 and TRBJ2-5; D possibly corresponds to TRBD1 (6 bases). Trimming removed 3 bases from V and 2 bases from J, with 13 bases in between. CDR1 is KGHSH, CDR2 LQKENI, per germline. The CDR3 extends over 15 amino acids. For the CDR3, the DNA is TGTGCCAGCTCACCTCAAGGGACAATACAAGAGACCCAGTACTTC. This sequence encodes CASSPQGTIQETQYF.

The chain has TRBV7-9 and TRBJ2-1; 12 bases map to TRBD2. The CDR3 totals 17 residues. The ends lost 2 bases at V and 5 bases at J; junction bases unmatched: 7. Germline V CDR1 and CDR2: SEHNR, FQNEAQ (reference sequence). The CDR3 spells CASSLILAGGPHNEQFF. DNA of the CDR3: TGTGCCAGCAGCTTAATCCTAGCGGGAGGGCCCCACAATGAGCAGTTCTTC.

The gene calls are TRBV27 and TRBJ2-7; no clear D. The CDR3 has 14 amino acids. V lost 6 bases, J lost 0 bases, and 12 bases lay in between. CDR1 MNHEY and CDR2 SMNVEV come from the germline V gene (reference sequence). The CDR3 region is CASSPSRNSYEQYF. CDR3 nucleotide sequence: TGTGCCAGCAGCCCGTCCAGGAACTCCTACGAGCAGTACTTC.